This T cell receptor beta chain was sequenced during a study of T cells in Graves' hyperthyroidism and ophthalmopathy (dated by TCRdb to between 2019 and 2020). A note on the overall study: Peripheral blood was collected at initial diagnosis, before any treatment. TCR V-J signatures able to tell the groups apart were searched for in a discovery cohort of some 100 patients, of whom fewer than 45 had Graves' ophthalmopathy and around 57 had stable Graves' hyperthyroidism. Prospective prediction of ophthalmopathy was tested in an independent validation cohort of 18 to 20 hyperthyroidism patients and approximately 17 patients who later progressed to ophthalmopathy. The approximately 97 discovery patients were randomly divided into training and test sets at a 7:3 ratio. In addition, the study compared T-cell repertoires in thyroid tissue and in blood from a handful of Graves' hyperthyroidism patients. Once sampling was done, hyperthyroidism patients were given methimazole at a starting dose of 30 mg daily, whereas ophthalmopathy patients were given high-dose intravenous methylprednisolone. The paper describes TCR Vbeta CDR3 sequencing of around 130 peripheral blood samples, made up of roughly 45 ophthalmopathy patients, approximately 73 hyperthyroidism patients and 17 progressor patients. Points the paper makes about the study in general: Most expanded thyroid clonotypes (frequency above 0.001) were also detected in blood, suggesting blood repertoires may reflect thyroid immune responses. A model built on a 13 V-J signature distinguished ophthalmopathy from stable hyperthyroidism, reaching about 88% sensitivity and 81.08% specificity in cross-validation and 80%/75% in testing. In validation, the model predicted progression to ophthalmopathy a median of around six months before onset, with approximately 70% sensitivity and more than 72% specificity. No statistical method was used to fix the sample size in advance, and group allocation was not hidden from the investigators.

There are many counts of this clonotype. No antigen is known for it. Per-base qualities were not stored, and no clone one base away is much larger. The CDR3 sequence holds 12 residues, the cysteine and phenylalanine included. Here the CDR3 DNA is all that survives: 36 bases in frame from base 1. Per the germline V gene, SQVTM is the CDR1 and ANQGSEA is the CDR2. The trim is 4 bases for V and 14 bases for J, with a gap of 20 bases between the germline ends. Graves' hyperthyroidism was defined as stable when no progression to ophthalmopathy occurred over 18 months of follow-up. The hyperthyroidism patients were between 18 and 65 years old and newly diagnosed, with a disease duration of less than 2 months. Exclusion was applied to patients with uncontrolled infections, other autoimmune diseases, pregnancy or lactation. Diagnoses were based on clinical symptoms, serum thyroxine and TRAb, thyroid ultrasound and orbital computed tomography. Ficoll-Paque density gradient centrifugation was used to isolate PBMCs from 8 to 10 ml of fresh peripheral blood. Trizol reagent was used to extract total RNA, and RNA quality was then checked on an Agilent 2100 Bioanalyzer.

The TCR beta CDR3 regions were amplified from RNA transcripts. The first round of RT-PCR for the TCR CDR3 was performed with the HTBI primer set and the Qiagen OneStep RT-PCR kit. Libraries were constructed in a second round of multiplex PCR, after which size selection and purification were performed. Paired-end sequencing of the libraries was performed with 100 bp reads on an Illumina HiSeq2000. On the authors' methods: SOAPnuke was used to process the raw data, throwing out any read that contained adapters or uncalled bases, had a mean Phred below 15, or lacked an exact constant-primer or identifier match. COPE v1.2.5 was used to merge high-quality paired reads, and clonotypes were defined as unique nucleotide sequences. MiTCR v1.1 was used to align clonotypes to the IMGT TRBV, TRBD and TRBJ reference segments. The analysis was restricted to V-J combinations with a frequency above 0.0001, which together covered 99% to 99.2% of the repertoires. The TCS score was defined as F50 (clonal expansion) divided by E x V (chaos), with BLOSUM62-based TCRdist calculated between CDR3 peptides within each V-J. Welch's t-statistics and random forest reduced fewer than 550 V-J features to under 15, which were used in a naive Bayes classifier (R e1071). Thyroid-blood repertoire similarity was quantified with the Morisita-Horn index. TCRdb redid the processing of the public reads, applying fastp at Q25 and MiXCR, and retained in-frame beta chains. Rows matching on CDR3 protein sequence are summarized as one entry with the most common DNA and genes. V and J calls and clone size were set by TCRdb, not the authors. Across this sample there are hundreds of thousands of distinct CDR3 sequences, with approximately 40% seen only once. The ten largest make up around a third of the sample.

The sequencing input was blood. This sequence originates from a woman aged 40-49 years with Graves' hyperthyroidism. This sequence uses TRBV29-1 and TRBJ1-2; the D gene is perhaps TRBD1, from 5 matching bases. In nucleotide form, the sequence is TGCAGCGTTGTAGAACAGTTCTCCAAGGGGACCTTC. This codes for CSVVEQFSKGTF.